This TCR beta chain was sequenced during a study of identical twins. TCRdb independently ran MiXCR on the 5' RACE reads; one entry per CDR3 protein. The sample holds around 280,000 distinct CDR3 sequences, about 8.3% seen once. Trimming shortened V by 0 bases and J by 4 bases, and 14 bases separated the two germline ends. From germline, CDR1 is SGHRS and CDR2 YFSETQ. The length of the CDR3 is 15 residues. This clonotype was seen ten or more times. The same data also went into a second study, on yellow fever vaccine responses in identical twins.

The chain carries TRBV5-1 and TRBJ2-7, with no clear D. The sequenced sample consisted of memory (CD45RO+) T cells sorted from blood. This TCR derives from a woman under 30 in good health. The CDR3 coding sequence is TGCGCCAGCAGCTTGGGGGGTTATCTTACATACGAGCAGTACTTC. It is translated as CASSLGGYLTYEQYF.